The present T cell receptor (beta chain) was sequenced within a study of T cells in Graves' hyperthyroidism and ophthalmopathy. Study-wide context: Prior to any treatment, at the point of initial diagnosis, peripheral blood was collected.

This clonotype was counted many times. No antigen is known for it. Study outcomes and limitations: Ophthalmopathy was told apart from stable hyperthyroidism by a 13 V-J model.

Amplified TCR beta CDR3 regions derived from RNA transcripts. The TCR CDR3 was amplified in a first-round RT-PCR using the HTBI primer set. In TCRdb, the multiplex PCR reads were re-called with MiXCR into one record per CDR3 protein. The repertoire holds about 300,000 distinct CDR3 sequences, with roughly 19% as singletons. With 1 base removed from V and 5 bases from J, the gap between germline ends came to 12 bases. Germline lookup yields CDR1 SGHVS and CDR2 FQNEAQ. The CDR3 runs 14 residues. This clonotype was sampled from a man between 45 and 60 years old with Graves' ophthalmopathy. Sequenced material: blood. The V call is TRBV7-8, the J call TRBJ2-7; D not certain. The CDR3 DNA sequence: TGTGCCAGCAGCTTAGTCTCGTCGTCGGACGAGCAGTACTTC. Translation gives CASSLVSSSDEQYF.